The source of this T cell receptor beta chain is a study of neurological immune-mediated disorders. TCRdb fed the 5' RACE reads into MiXCR, producing one record per CDR3 protein. The repertoire holds more than 75,000 distinct CDR3 sequences, 10% seen once, with roughly 1.8% in the top ten. This CDR3 is 15 amino acids long. V was pared by 5 bases and J by 4 bases, with 18 bases between. CDR1 is SGHTA and CDR2 is FQGNSA in the germline V gene. This clonotype was counted many times. The TCR was taken from a middle-aged man in good health. The specimen was PBMCs. The gene calls are TRBV7-2 and TRBJ2-7; D may correspond to TRBD1 or TRBD2 (6 bases each). CDR3 in amino acids: CASSLYRVGGYEQYF. The CDR3 DNA reads TGTGCCAGCAGCCTATACAGGGTGGGAGGATACGAGCAGTACTTC.